Detailed here is one T cell receptor (beta chain). Its antigen is not identified. As to treatment: over 15 received Ad26.COV2.S at low or high dose, single or two shots; several received placebo; per-sample allocation not given. Day 63 following the first vaccine or placebo injection was when the samples were taken. Libraries were prepared by immunoSEQ multiplex PCR; TCRdb keeps only in-frame clonotypes and omits some of them. The sample shows 350,000 to 400,000 clones, approximately 89% of them seen only once. The source of the sample is a study of Ad26.COV2.S vaccination and SARS-CoV-2 variants. Study-wide findings and caveats: Higher spike-specific TCR breadth was found in vaccine recipients than in placebo recipients.

The CDR3 is made up of 13 amino acids. V was pared by 5 bases and J by 7 bases, with 14 bases between. The gene calls are TRBV12-3 or TRBV12-4 and TRBJ2-5; D tentatively fits TRBD1 or TRBD2 (5 bases each). Source: peripheral blood, taken in a trial of Ad26.COV2.S vaccine versus placebo. The source of this sequence is a person between 18 and 65 years old who received the Ad26.COV2.S COVID-19 vaccine or a placebo. The CDR3 loop is CASSRGAPRTQYF. CDR3 coding DNA: TGTGCCAGCAGTCGAGGGGCCCCCCGGACCCAGTACTTC.